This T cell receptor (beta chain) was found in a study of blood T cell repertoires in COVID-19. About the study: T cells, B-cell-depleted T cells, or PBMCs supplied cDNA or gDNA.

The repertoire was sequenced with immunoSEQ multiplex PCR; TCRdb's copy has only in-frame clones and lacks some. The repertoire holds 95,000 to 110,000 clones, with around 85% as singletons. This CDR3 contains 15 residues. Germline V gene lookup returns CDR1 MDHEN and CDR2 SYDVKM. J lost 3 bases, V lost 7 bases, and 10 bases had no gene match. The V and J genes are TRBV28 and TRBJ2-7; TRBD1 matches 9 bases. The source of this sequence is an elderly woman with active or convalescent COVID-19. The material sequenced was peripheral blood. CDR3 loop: CASTPLQGQGYEQYF. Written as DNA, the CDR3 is TGTGCCAGCACTCCCCTCCAGGGACAGGGCTACGAGCAGTACTTC.